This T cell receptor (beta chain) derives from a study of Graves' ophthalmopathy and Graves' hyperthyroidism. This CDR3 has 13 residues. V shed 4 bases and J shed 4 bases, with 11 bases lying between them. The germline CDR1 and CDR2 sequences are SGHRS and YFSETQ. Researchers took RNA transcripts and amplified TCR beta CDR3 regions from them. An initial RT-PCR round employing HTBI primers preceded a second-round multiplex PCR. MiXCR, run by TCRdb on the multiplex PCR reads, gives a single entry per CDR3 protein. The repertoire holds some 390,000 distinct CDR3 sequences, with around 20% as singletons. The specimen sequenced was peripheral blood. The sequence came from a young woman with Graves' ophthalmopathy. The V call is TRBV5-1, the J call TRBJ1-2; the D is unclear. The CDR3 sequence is CASSLQEGYGYTF. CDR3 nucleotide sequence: TGCGCCAGCAGCCTGCAGGAAGGCTATGGCTACACCTTC.